Listed below are T cell receptor beta chains from one sample, sequenced in a study of blood T cell repertoires in COVID-19. Sequencing was performed with immunoSEQ multiplex PCR; in TCRdb, only in-frame clones are kept and a portion is missing. The data contain some 250,000 clones, roughly 89% of them singletons. The sample taken for sequencing was PBMCs or T cells enriched from blood (not recorded which). The receptor source for this set is a woman in her 30s with acute COVID-19. Both conserved end residues are part of each CDR3. D genes are given only for firm matches. The listing skips clone size in some rows; elsewhere it reads once, few, many or a size class.

abundance,v_gene,j_gene,d_gene,CDR3aa,CDR3nt
NA,TRBV18,TRBJ2-7,TRBD1,CASSSRDRGRGFYEQYF,TGTGCCAGCTCATCCCGGGACAGGGGGCGCGGCTTCTACGAGCAGTACTTC
NA,TRBV11-3,TRBJ2-3,NA,CASSFELSDTQYF,TGTGCCAGCAGCTTTGAGCTTTCAGATACGCAGTATTTT
NA,TRBV28,TRBJ1-5,NA,CASSSSGAQPQHF,TGTGCCAGCAGTTCCTCCGGAGCTCAGCCCCAGCATTTT
once,TRBV3-1/TRBV3-2,TRBJ1-6,NA,CASSQGSNSPLHF,TGTGCCAGCAGCCAGGGGAGCAATTCACCCCTCCACTTT
NA,TRBV7-6,TRBJ1-2,TRBD1,CASSQGQGTWGYTF,TGTGCCAGCAGCCAAGGACAGGGAACGTGGGGCTACACCTTC
NA,TRBV12-3/TRBV12-4,TRBJ1-2,NA,CASRYPGEGYTF,TGTGCCAGCAGGTATCCAGGGGAGGGCTACACCTTC
NA,TRBV5-1,TRBJ2-3,TRBD1,CASSLLYPRQGVTDTQYF,TGCGCCAGCAGCTTGTTATACCCCCGACAGGGAGTGACAGATACGCAGTATTTT
once,TRBV5-6,TRBJ1-1,NA,CASSLNLWNTEAFF,TGTGCCAGCAGCTTGAATCTCTGGAACACTGAAGCTTTCTTT
NA,TRBV28,TRBJ1-5,NA,CASKNGPGIQPQHF,TGTGCCAGCAAAAACGGGCCAGGGATCCAGCCCCAGCATTTT
few,TRBV6-4,TRBJ1-6,TRBD1,CASSNRGKGSPLHF,TGTGCCAGCAGTAACAGGGGGAAAGGTTCACCCCTCCACTTT
NA,TRBV19,TRBJ1-4,NA,CASSIDQRLGEKLFF,TGTGCCAGTAGTATAGATCAGAGGTTGGGTGAAAAACTGTTTTTT
few,TRBV7-9,TRBJ1-5,TRBD1,CASSLGTGTNNQPQHF,TGTGCCAGCAGCTTAGGGACAGGGACCAACAATCAGCCCCAGCATTTT
NA,TRBV6-2/TRBV6-3,TRBJ2-7,TRBD1,CASSPDRGYEQYF,TGTGCCAGCAGCCCGGACAGGGGATACGAGCAGTACTTC
NA,TRBV28,TRBJ1-5,NA,CASSFMGGGHQPQHF,TGTGCCAGCAGTTTCATGGGAGGGGGTCATCAGCCCCAGCATTTT
NA,TRBV5-6,TRBJ1-2,NA,CASSFLGAQNYGYTF,TGTGCCAGCAGCTTCTTAGGGGCTCAGAACTATGGCTACACCTTC
NA,TRBV19,TRBJ2-2,TRBD2,CASSISGLAAGELFF,TGTGCCAGTAGTATCTCGGGACTAGCGGCCGGGGAGCTGTTTTTT
NA,TRBV12-5,TRBJ1-1,TRBD1,CASGLVQKTGGDRATEAFF,TGTGCTAGTGGTTTGGTACAGAAGACAGGGGGCGATCGGGCCACTGAAGCTTTCTTT
NA,TRBV14,TRBJ1-2,NA,CASSQDQGPTYYGYTF,TGTGCCAGCAGCCAAGACCAGGGGCCCACTTACTATGGCTACACCTTC
NA,TRBV19,TRBJ1-5,NA,CASHTTTGIKNQPQHF,TGTGCCAGCCACACAACAACGGGAATAAAGAACCAGCCCCAGCATTTT
NA,TRBV18,TRBJ1-1,TRBD1,CASSPWSRGLVNTEAFF,TGTGCCAGCTCACCATGGAGCAGGGGGCTCGTGAACACTGAAGCTTTCTTT
NA,TRBV4-3,TRBJ1-4,NA,CASSQGMGGVQRFF,TGCGCCAGCAGCCAAGGCATGGGAGGGGTACAAAGGTTTTTT
NA,TRBV5-8,TRBJ2-5,TRBD1,CASSSTGAKGVETQYF,TGTGCCAGCAGCTCGACAGGGGCGAAGGGCGTCGAGACCCAGTACTTC
NA,TRBV10-1,TRBJ1-4,TRBD1,CASSEGTGPYEKLFF,TGCGCCAGCAGTGAGGGGACAGGGCCCTATGAAAAACTGTTTTTT
NA,TRBV28,TRBJ2-3,NA,CASSFLGARPDTQYF,TGTGCCAGCAGTTTTTTGGGGGCGCGACCAGATACGCAGTATTTT
once,TRBV10-1,TRBJ2-2,NA,CASGGRPGELFF,TGCGCCAGCGGAGGCCGGCCCGGGGAGCTGTTTTTT
NA,TRBV10-2,TRBJ1-1,TRBD1,CAITQGQGSRVGAFF,TGCGCCATCACCCAGGGACAGGGGTCGAGGGTTGGAGCTTTCTTT
NA,TRBV9,TRBJ1-6,TRBD1,CASSPGQYNSPLHF,TGTGCCAGCAGTCCGGGACAGTATAATTCACCCCTCCACTTT
NA,TRBV6-5,TRBJ2-3,NA,CASNGAGVADTQYF,TGTGCCAGCAATGGGGCAGGGGTCGCAGATACGCAGTATTTT
NA,TRBV3-1/TRBV3-2,TRBJ2-2,TRBD2,CASSQELLRRESELFF,TGTGCCAGCAGCCAAGAGCTACTTAGGCGGGAGTCGGAGCTGTTTTTT
NA,TRBV28,TRBJ1-1,TRBD1,CASTPPRQGRGAFF,TGTGCCAGCACCCCACCCCGACAGGGCCGAGGGGCTTTCTTT
NA,TRBV30,TRBJ1-6,NA,CAWREGYERGSPLHF,TGTGCCTGGAGAGAAGGATACGAAAGGGGTTCACCCCTCCACTTT
NA,TRBV18,TRBJ2-2,NA,CASSPVFTGELFF,TGTGCCAGCTCACCCGTCTTCACCGGGGAGCTGTTTTTT
NA,TRBV29-1,TRBJ1-2,NA,CSVEATGRGGYTF,TGCAGCGTCGAGGCCACAGGGAGGGGAGGCTACACCTTC
NA,TRBV7-2,TRBJ1-5,NA,CASTQEETASNQPQHF,TGTGCCAGCACCCAAGAGGAGACAGCCAGCAATCAGCCCCAGCATTTT
few,TRBV10-3,TRBJ1-2,TRBD1,CAIMPGQGFHGYTF,TGTGCCATCATGCCTGGACAGGGGTTTCATGGCTACACCTTC
NA,TRBV27,TRBJ1-6,NA,CASSSSEGRNSPLHF,TGTGCCAGCAGTTCGTCCGAGGGGAGGAATTCACCCCTCCACTTT
NA,TRBV18,TRBJ2-2,NA,CASSPGGQRNTGELFF,TGTGCCAGCTCACCGGGGGGACAGAGGAACACCGGGGAGCTGTTTTTT
NA,TRBV30,TRBJ2-3,TRBD1,CAWSPGQGNTDTQYF,TGTGCCTGGAGCCCGGGACAGGGGAACACAGATACGCAGTATTTT
NA,TRBV14,TRBJ1-1,NA,CASSGLLGATEAFF,TGTGCCAGCAGCGGACTACTTGGCGCGACTGAAGCTTTCTTT
once,TRBV5-1,TRBJ1-2,NA,CASRQETNYGYTF,TGCGCCAGCAGACAGGAGACTAACTATGGCTACACCTTC
once,TRBV6-5,TRBJ1-1,TRBD1,CASSRGGLAPEAFF,TGTGCCAGCAGCCGAGGGGGCCTGGCCCCTGAAGCTTTCTTT
NA,TRBV11-3,TRBJ2-1,NA,CASSLAGDEQFF,TGTGCCAGCAGCTTAGCCGGGGATGAGCAGTTCTTC
NA,TRBV18,TRBJ2-1,TRBD1,CASSPGQGAREQFF,TGTGCCAGCTCACCGGGACAGGGGGCCCGTGAGCAGTTCTTC
NA,TRBV6-5,TRBJ1-5,NA,CASSYSRHLPQHF,TGTGCCAGCAGTTACTCGAGACATTTGCCCCAGCATTTT
NA,TRBV18,TRBJ1-5,NA,CASSPPRQGNQPQHF,TGTGCCAGCTCACCACCCCGACAGGGCAATCAGCCCCAGCATTTT
NA,TRBV9,TRBJ1-1,TRBD1,CASSGRQGNTEAFF,TGTGCCAGCAGCGGACGACAGGGGAACACTGAAGCTTTCTTT
NA,TRBV27,TRBJ1-5,NA,CASSLNSGNQPQHF,TGTGCCAGCAGTCTAAACAGCGGGAATCAGCCCCAGCATTTT
NA,TRBV14,TRBJ1-2,NA,CASSLYGGAYGYTF,TGTGCCAGCAGCCTCTACGGAGGGGCCTATGGCTACACCTTC
NA,TRBV30,TRBJ2-6,NA,CAWTTSRANVLTF,TGTGCCTGGACCACCTCTAGGGCCAACGTCCTGACTTTC